Given below is one T cell receptor (beta chain) in context. It has no known antigen specificity. Within one base of it there is no much larger clone, and no base qualities were kept. TCR CDR3 regions were amplified from genomic DNA by multiplex PCR using the deep immunoSEQ assay. For each cell subset, the extracted genomic DNA was distributed evenly across all wells of several immunoSEQ 96-well plates, and each plate served as one replicate. For sorted subsets, each replicate PCR was loaded with about 0.2 ug genomic DNA, equivalent to some 31,000 T cell genomes. The purified libraries were quantified using a Qubit 3.0 fluorometer, sized with a Bioanalyzer 2100, and then quantified again using the KAPA Library Quantification kit. Every immunoSEQ 96-well plate was sequenced on a separate single-read 150-cycle Illumina NextSeq 550 flow cell. In the source study's methods: Because only junctional sequences without quality scores were contained in the immunoSEQ output, filtering matching that applied to full-length reads could not be performed. To assign V/J genes and CDR3, sequences were annotated against IMGT germline references using PyIR, a Python wrapper for IgBLAST v1.9. Any read was removed if the V/J assignment was weak (E-value above 1e-6), the CDR3 was missing, or the read contained stop codons, out-of-frame junctions, or ambiguous translated residues. V3J clonotypes were defined as sequences sharing an identical inferred V gene, J gene, and CDR3 amino acid sequence. Percentage overlap between repertoires was computed as shared unique clonotypes divided by the size of the smaller repertoire. Richness of each repertoire was evaluated using RTK rarefaction, the Chao1 estimator, and Recon v2.1 estimates of unobserved clonotypes. For all TCRbeta clonotypes obtained by the gDNA method from four donors, generation probabilities were computed with OLGA. TCRdb carries this immuneACCESS record with in-frame sequences only. Its versions omit some clonotypes, under half of them owing to an unresolved V gene in the studies checked, with the rest unexplained. V and J calls and clone size are as listed in that table; D and trimming were resolved from the DNA. This sample has some 900,000 clones in its table, and less than 85% of those were observed once. The ten largest account for approximately 1.5% of the sample.

From V the trimming removes 10 bases and from J it removes 5 bases, while the gene matches leave 10 bases of the junction unaccounted for. CDR1 and CDR2, per the germline V gene, are MNHNS and SASEGT. The CDR3 holds 15 amino acids from the cysteine to the phenylalanine. The read is trimmed to its CDR3 DNA, 45 bases read in frame from base 1. The donors were healthy, HIV-negative adults with no recently reported acute infections or vaccinations. Every donor was a Caucasian adult living in Nashville, Tennessee, USA. Magnetic negative selection was used to enrich CD4+ T cells, after which naive cells were positively selected on CD45RA and the negative fraction became the memory subset. After blood collection by leukapheresis, PBMCs were isolated using Ficoll-Histopaque density gradient centrifugation and then cryopreserved in the vapor phase of liquid nitrogen. Analytical flow cytometry was used to check the purity and quantity of each magnetically sorted T cell population. Genomic DNA was isolated from each sorted fraction and quantified by UV absorbance on a Nanodrop 2000c.

This record belongs to a study of shared clonotypes between healthy human individuals (dated by TCRdb to 2020 to 2022). Background for the entire study: The cohort included a few men and two women between 18 and 49 years of age. Leukapheresis yielded between about 0.85 and 10 billion PBMCs per donor. The study deeply sequenced blood TCR repertoires of 5 or 6 healthy adults to estimate repertoire size and the extent of clonotype sharing between individuals. Different laboratories and diverse techniques were used to prepare libraries and sequence TCR repertoires, to increase sequencing depth and limit assay-specific biases. For each donor, CD4 naive and CD4 memory were each given three plates, CD8 naive was given two plates, and CD8 memory was given one plate. Broad study findings and their caveats: Even with the large sequencing depth, rarefaction of the sorted-subset datasets indicated that sequencing was incomplete. Only blood was sampled, and tissue TCR repertoires likely differ from those in blood. Because the study included only a small number of donors, the genetic and exposure-history diversity represented was limited. Naive subsets generally had larger estimated clonotype richness than memory subsets. Pairwise subsampling indicated that sequencing depth was expected to affect the degree of clonotype sharing among donors. Sharing across several donors was observed for roughly 5% of naive CD4, over 3% of naive CD8, 2% to 2.5% of memory CD4, and around 0.44% of memory CD8 clonotypes. Higher generation probabilities were observed for clonotypes shared by all four sorted-subset donors than for non-shared clonotypes.

The sample comprised memory CD4+ T cells sorted from blood. The cell subset or site label corresponds to: CD45RA-negative fraction. This TCR was sampled from a young man in good health. The chain links TRBV6-1 with TRBJ1-6, with 8 central nucleotides matching TRBD1. The DNA reads as follows: TGTGCCACAGGGGGCGGAGAGGTCAATAATTCACCCCTCCACTTT. This codes for CATGGGEVNNSPLHF.